The 10 T cell receptor beta chains in this list originate from one sample, sequenced in a study of cytomegalovirus exposure and HLA in healthy donors. Researchers ran the PCR with 60 Vbeta and 13 Jbeta primers. Data came from immunoSEQ multiplex PCR; TCRdb stores just in-frame clones and leaves some out. The sample shows tens of thousands of clones, around 73% of them seen only once. Sequenced sample: PBMCs. The receptor source for this set is a woman aged 40 to 49 in good health and CMV-seronegative.

The CDR3 protein is CASSLGGSNYGYTF. The CDR3 nucleotides are TGTGCCAGCAGCTTGGGAGGGAGCAACTATGGCTACACCTTC. The chain carries TRBV7-9 and TRBJ1-2; no clear D gene. This CDR3 spans 14 amino acids. Germline V gives CDR1 SEHNR, CDR2 FQNEAQ (reference sequence). V dropped 3 bases and J dropped 2 bases, with 10 bases sitting between them.

J is TRBJ2-6 and V is TRBV5-5; D gene ambiguous. Trimming shortened V by 5 bases and J by 0 bases, and 15 bases separated the two germline ends. Per the germline V gene, CDR1 is SGHKS and CDR2 is YYEKEE (reference sequence). The CDR3 has 17 amino acids. CDR3 protein: CASRFPLEDSGANVLTF. Written as DNA, the CDR3 is TGTGCCAGCAGGTTTCCTTTAGAAGACTCTGGGGCCAACGTCCTGACTTTC.

The genes are TRBV14 and TRBJ2-7; 9 bases match TRBD1. With 1 base clipped from V and 3 bases from J, the junction kept 7 bases outside the gene matches. Germline CDR1 is SGHDN and CDR2 is FVKESK. The CDR3 is 16 amino acids. The CDR3 spells CASSQVFGTGIYEQYF. CDR3 DNA sequence: TGTGCCAGCAGCCAAGTTTTTGGGACAGGGATCTACGAGCAGTACTTC.

V gene TRBV13 combines with J gene TRBJ2-7; D uncertain. CDR3 size: 11 residues. Germline V CDR1 and CDR2: PRHDT, FYEKMQ (reference sequence). V was shortened by 5 bases and J by 0 bases, with 2 bases between the two germline ends. The CDR3 DNA follows: TGTGCCAGCAGCCTCTCCTACGAGCAGTACTTC. Protein product: CASSLSYEQYF.

The chain couples TRBV30 to TRBJ2-5; 7 nucleotides align to TRBD1. Germline CDR1 GTSNPN, CDR2 SVGIG (reference sequence). J was trimmed by 5 bases and V by 4 bases; bases with no gene match: 13. CDR3 size: 15 residues. The CDR3 sequence: CAWTLFPTGSETQYF. Written as DNA, the CDR3 is TGTGCCTGGACCTTATTTCCGACAGGGTCGGAGACCCAGTACTTC.

The chain links TRBV28 to TRBJ1-2; TRBD1 matches at 7 bases. From germline, CDR1 is MDHEN and CDR2 SYDVKM. This CDR3 region has 16 residues. The junction had 10 bases not matched to a gene; V was cut back by 5 bases and J by 1 base. CDR3 region: CASSPILTGSNYGYTF. Written as DNA, the CDR3 is TGTGCCAGCAGTCCGATCCTGACAGGGAGTAACTATGGCTACACCTTC.

V and J are TRBV6-5 and TRBJ1-4, with D perhaps TRBD1 (6 bases). Germline CDR1 reads MNHEY; CDR2 reads SVGAGI. V lost 5 bases to trimming and J lost 8 bases, with 18 bases between them. The CDR3 runs 15 residues. CDR3 bases: TGTGCCAGCAGTGCATATACAGGGTTCGGGGAAAAACTGTTTTTT. It translates to CASSAYTGFGEKLFF.

This clone came up a few times. V gene TRBV6-6 combines with J gene TRBJ2-7, with TRBD2 matching 8 bases. V gave up 4 bases and J gave up 6 bases; unmatched junction bases: 5. CDR1 and CDR2 (germline): MNHNY, SVGAGI (reference sequence). The CDR3 is made up of 13 amino acids. The CDR3 spells CASSSTGGGEQYF. The CDR3 region has the DNA TGTGCCAGCAGTTCAACGGGAGGGGGCGAGCAGTACTTC.

J is TRBJ1-1 and V is TRBV10-3; D is unclear. Germline lookup yields CDR1 ENHRY and CDR2 SYGVKD. There are 13 residues in the CDR3. The ends were cut back, 4 bases at V and 4 bases at J, with 10 bases in the middle. CDR3 amino acids: CAISGGEATEAFF. CDR3 nucleotide sequence: TGTGCCATCAGTGGAGGCGAGGCCACTGAAGCTTTCTTT.

This chain connects TRBV30 to TRBJ2-3; D is possibly TRBD1 (6 bases). The germline V and J ends were trimmed by 3 bases and 6 bases, with 13 bases remaining between them. This CDR3 spans 13 amino acids. The germline V gene has CDR1 GTSNPN and CDR2 SVGIG (reference sequence). The CDR3 coding sequence is TGTGCCTGGAGCCGCAGGACAGACGATACGCAGTATTTT. Amino acid sequence: CAWSRRTDDTQYF.